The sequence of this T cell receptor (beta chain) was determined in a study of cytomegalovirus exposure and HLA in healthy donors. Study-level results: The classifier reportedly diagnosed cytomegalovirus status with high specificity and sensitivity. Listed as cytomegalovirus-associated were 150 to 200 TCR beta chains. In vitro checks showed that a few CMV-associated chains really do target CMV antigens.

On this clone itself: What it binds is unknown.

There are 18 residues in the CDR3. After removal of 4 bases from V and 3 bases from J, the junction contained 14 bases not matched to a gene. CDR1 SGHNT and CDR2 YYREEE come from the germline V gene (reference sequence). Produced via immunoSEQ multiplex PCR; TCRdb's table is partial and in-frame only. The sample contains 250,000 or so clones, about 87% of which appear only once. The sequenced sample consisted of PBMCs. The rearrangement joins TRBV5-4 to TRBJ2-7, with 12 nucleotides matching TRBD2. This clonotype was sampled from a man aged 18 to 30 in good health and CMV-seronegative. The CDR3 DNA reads TGTGCCAGCAGCGAAGGACTAGCGGGGAGTACCCCGTTCTACGAGCAGTACTTC. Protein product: CASSEGLAGSTPFYEQYF.